The T cell receptor beta chain under discussion was sequenced for a study of response to subunit inactivated influenza vaccine. Study-level results: With each seasonal influenza vaccination, the authors suggested, few new T cells are recruited.

TCRdb re-called the RT-PCR reads with MiXCR, one entry per CDR3 protein. This sample has about 780,000 distinct CDR3 sequences, with approximately 17% found just once. Details on this clonotype: The antigen is undetermined.

V lost 10 bases and J lost 6, with 14 bases in between. The CDR3 totals 12 residues. Germline V gene sequence: CDR1 SNHLY, CDR2 FYNNEI. This receptor was obtained from a man over 45 who received an inactivated influenza vaccine. The genes are TRBV2 and TRBJ2-3; D not resolved. The material sequenced was PBMCs from blood, taken 5 to 6 days after vaccination. This chain's CDR3 is CATGPGWDTQYF. The DNA of the CDR3 is TGTGCCACTGGACCTGGTTGGGATACGCAGTATTTT.